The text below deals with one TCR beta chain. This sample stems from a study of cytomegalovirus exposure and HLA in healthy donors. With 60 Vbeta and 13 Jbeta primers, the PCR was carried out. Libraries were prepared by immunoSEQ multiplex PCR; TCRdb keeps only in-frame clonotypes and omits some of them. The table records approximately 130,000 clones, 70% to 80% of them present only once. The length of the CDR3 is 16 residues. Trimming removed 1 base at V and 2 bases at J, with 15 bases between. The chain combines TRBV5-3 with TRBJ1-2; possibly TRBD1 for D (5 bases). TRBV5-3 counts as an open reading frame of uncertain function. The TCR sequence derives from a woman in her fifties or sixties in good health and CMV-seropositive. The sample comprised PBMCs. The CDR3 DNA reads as TGTGCCAGAAGCTTGAGGCCTCCAGGGCCGAACTATGGCTACACCTTC. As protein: CARSLRPPGPNYGYTF.